This TCR beta chain came from a study of T cell repertoires in cytomegalovirus infection. Study at large: Both a matching HLA type and CMV infection were indicated by public TCR beta signatures.

Each CDR3 protein is one row after TCRdb ran MiXCR on the reads. The sample lists about 140,000 distinct CDR3 sequences; under 8.5% were seen once. Regarding the study as a whole: People with CMV and the relevant HLA were identified by cumulative public TCR beta family frequency. Dominating the ex vivo response were TCR beta clonotypes that were CMV-specific and HLA-C-restricted.

Many counts were recorded for this clonotype. Its target is not known. CDR1 and CDR2 (germline): SQVTM, ANQGSEA. With 4 bases removed from V and 2 bases from J, the gap between germline ends came to 13 bases. The CDR3 has 14 residues. The source is a human donor in good health (CMV status not recorded). Some clones in this sample may be carry-over from other donors' samples. The chain links TRBV29-1 to TRBJ2-3; D perhaps matches TRBD2 (6 bases). The sample taken for sequencing was PBMCs. CDR3 region: CSVVVLAHTDTQYF. As DNA, the CDR3 is TGCAGCGTTGTGGTACTAGCACACACAGATACGCAGTATTTT.